The sequence of this T cell receptor (beta chain) was determined in a study of regulatory T cells in long-lasting Graves disease. The CDR3 runs 14 residues. CDR1 SQVTM and CDR2 ANQGSEA come from the germline V gene. The V and J ends lost 7 bases and 8 bases, in that order; junction bases with no gene match: 13. To make TCR beta libraries, researchers used iRepertoire HTBI primers and Arm-PCR of CDR3 regions. MiXCR was run by TCRdb on the multiplex PCR reads, yielding one entry per CDR3 protein. Here the sample spans approximately 540,000 distinct CDR3 sequences, around 12% being singletons. The time point is: newly diagnosed GD, antithyroid drugs for less than 3 months. The TCR library was made from RNA extracted from PBMCs. The patients were enrolled through endocrinology in Xi'an, China. In its sample, this clonotype was seen many times. These data also featured in a second study, about T cells in Graves' hyperthyroidism and ophthalmopathy. That report adds: Patients aged 18 to 65 had newly diagnosed hyperthyroidism of under 2 months' duration. Diagnosing involved the use of clinical symptoms, serum thyroxine and TRAb, thyroid ultrasound and orbital computed tomography.

The source is a woman aged 25 to 39 with Graves disease. The sample here was peripheral blood mononuclear cells (PBMCs), taken at new diagnosis, from a patient treated with antithyroid drugs. The gene calls are TRBV29-1 and TRBJ2-1; 8 bases match TRBD1. Written as DNA, the CDR3 is TGCAGCGCCGGGACAGGAGGGAAGGTCGATGAGCAGTTCTTC. It is translated as CSAGTGGKVDEQFF.